This T cell receptor beta chain originates from a study of T cell responses to AZD1222 COVID-19 vaccine. Study results and limitations: The study sampled repertoires only after the peak T cell response. Spike was spanned by vaccine-associated CD4 TCRs, which were dominant at 160-218 and 743-854.

Germline CDR1 MNHEY, CDR2 SMNVEV (reference sequence). The CDR3 loop spans 15 amino acids. V lost 0 bases, J lost 0 bases, and 6 bases lay in between. The table came from immunoSEQ multiplex PCR; TCRdb's copy has only in-frame clones and leaves some out. Altogether about 110,000 clones are present, under 95% being singletons, with the ten largest covering around 6.6%. In regard to this clone: No antigen is known for it.

This chain uses TRBV27 with TRBJ1-3; D uncertain. The sequenced sample was peripheral blood, obtained 28 days after the second AZD1222 dose. The TCR sequence derives from an adult who received the AZD1222 COVID-19 vaccine. The CDR3 is CASSLSPDSGNTIYF. CDR3 nucleotides: TGTGCCAGCAGTTTATCACCGGACTCTGGAAACACCATATATTTT.